One TCR beta chain is described in this entry. The data are from a study of T cells in Graves' hyperthyroidism and ophthalmopathy. CDR1 SGHRS and CDR2 YFSETQ come from the germline V gene. The CDR3 consists of 15 residues. After removal of 3 bases from V and 4 bases from J, the junction contained 6 bases not matched to a gene. RNA transcripts provided the source from which TCR beta CDR3 regions were amplified. The TCR CDR3 first-round RT-PCR relied on the HTBI primer set. Using its own MiXCR run on the multiplex PCR reads, TCRdb lists one record per CDR3 protein. The table lists approximately 600,000 distinct CDR3 sequences, 15% to 20% of them singletons. Exclusion of a patient resulted from uncontrolled infection, other autoimmune disease, pregnancy or lactation.

The sequencing input was blood. This receptor was obtained from a woman aged 25 to 39 with Graves' hyperthyroidism. The genes are TRBV5-1 and TRBJ2-2, with 7 bases matching TRBD2. The CDR3 here is CASSYSWGGTGELFF. The CDR3 DNA reads TGCGCCAGCAGCTATTCCTGGGGGGGCACCGGGGAGCTGTTTTTT. Supplemented by reference TRBV5-1 and TRBJ2-2, the full variable domain reads KAGVTQTPRYLIKTRGQQVTLSCSPISGHRSVSWYQQTPGQGLQFLFEYFSETQRNKGNFPGRFSGRQFSNSRSEMNVSTLELGDSALYLCASSYSWGGTGELFFGEGSRLTVL.